The clone carrying this T cell receptor (beta chain) has a single count. Its antigen is unknown. TCRdb called the reads again in MiXCR, with one record for every CDR3 protein. The repertoire includes around 65,000 distinct CDR3 sequences, 45% to 50% of them detected once, and less than 2.5% sits in the top ten. This specimen belongs to a study of type 1 regulatory T cells. Across the whole study: An in vitro protocol generated T-allo10, a Tr1-enriched, alloantigen-specific CD4 T cell product.

General observations from the study: Compared with non-type 1 regulatory T cells, type 1 regulatory T cells showed a more restricted TCR repertoire.

Per the germline V gene, CDR1 is SGHTA and CDR2 is FQGNSA. V was clipped by 1 base and J by 1 base, with 17 bases between them. The CDR3 contains 18 residues. The sequencing input was cultured non-Tr1 T cells, either the whole culture or a sorted T cell fraction (not recorded which). This TCR came from a human donor in good health. The chain has TRBV7-2 and TRBJ2-1; D gene ambiguous. The CDR3 loop is CASSLVFSIGASYNEQFF. CDR3 sequence (DNA): TGTGCCAGCAGCTTAGTTTTCTCCATTGGAGCGTCCTACAATGAGCAGTTCTTC.